What follows are 27 T cell receptor beta chains derived from one specimen sequenced in a study of spatial heterogeneity in lung cancer. TCRdb fed the 5' RACE reads into MiXCR, producing one record per CDR3 protein. The data contain about 22,000 distinct CDR3 sequences, 3.5% to 5.5% of them seen just once; the ten biggest clones take up approximately 30%. Stated time point: sample taken at primary tumor resection. Tumor, nontumor lung or frozen PBMC supplied whole RNA that was sequenced unsorted. The sample in question was PBMCs, obtained at surgery. The origin of the receptors is a male donor with early-stage non-small cell lung cancer.

The chain recombines TRBV25-1 with TRBJ2-7; 14 bases line up with TRBD2. The CDR3 extends over 16 amino acids. Per the germline V gene, CDR1 is MGHDK and CDR2 is SYGVNS. After removal of 5 bases from V and 2 bases from J, the junction contained 5 bases not matched to a gene. CDR3 bases: TGTGCCAGCAGTCCCGGGACTAGCGGGAGAGCCTACGAGCAGTACTTC. Protein: CASSPGTSGRAYEQYF.

There are many counts of this clonotype. J is TRBJ2-3 and V is TRBV27; 9 nucleotides match TRBD2. CDR3 length equals 13 residues. CDR1 is MNHEY and CDR2 is SMNVEV in the germline V gene (reference sequence). V lost 7 bases and J lost 2; bases outside the gene matches: 1. CDR3 amino acids: CASTSGVTDTQYF. The DNA of the CDR3 is TGTGCCAGCACTAGCGGGGTCACAGATACGCAGTATTTT.

Ten or more counts support this clonotype. This chain joins TRBV7-9 and TRBJ2-1, with TRBD1 identical over 8 bases. From germline, CDR1 is SEHNR and CDR2 FQNEAQ (reference sequence). CDR3 length equals 15 residues. V shed 5 bases and J 10 bases; nucleotides not matched to a gene: 13. This CDR3 is CASSTDRAISREQFF. CDR3 DNA sequence: TGTGCCAGCAGCACGGACAGGGCCATCTCGAGGGAGCAGTTCTTC. Looking up the rest from reference TRBV7-9 and TRBJ2-1 gives the full variable domain: DTGVSQNPRHKITKRGQNVTFRCDPISEHNRLYWYRQTLGQGPEFLTYFQNEAQLEKSRLLSDRFSAERPKGSFSTLEIQRTEQGDSAMYLCASSTDRAISREQFFGPGTRLTVL.

In this sample, this clonotype turned up many times. The chain couples TRBV6-2 or TRBV6-3 to TRBJ2-3; TRBD1 agrees at 8 bases. With V trimmed by 4 bases and J by 4 bases, 4 bases remained unmatched. The length of the CDR3 is 14 residues. The germline V gene encodes CDR1 MNHEY and CDR2 SVGEGT. CDR3 region: CASSWRDRPDTQYF. CDR3 DNA sequence: TGTGCCAGCAGTTGGAGGGACAGGCCAGATACGCAGTATTTT.

This clonotype showed up many times. The CDR3 loop reads CASSLHQDTQYF. The CDR3 DNA is TGTGCCAGCAGCCTACATCAAGATACGCAGTATTTT. The rearrangement joins TRBV7-6 to TRBJ2-3; no clear D. The V end was cut by 5 bases, the J end by 5 bases, with 8 bases between. The V gene's germline CDR1 is SGHVS and CDR2 FNYEAQ. The CDR3 consists of 12 residues. Based on the CDR3 plus reference TRBV7-6 and TRBJ2-3, the full variable domain is GAGVSQSPRYKVTKRGQDVALRCDPISGHVSLYWYRQALGQGPEFLTYFNYEAQQDKSGLPNDRFSAERPEGSISTLTIQRTEQRDSAMYRCASSLHQDTQYFGPGTRLTVL.

At least ten counts were recorded for this clonotype. The rearrangement links TRBV20-1 to TRBJ1-1; 10 nucleotides line up with TRBD1. The CDR3 runs 15 residues. Germline-derived CDR1 and CDR2 are DFQATT and SNEGSKA (reference sequence). Germline trimming cut 6 bases from V and 0 bases from J; bases unmatched to any gene: 7. CDR3: CSAPDRGFVNTEAFF. CDR3 coding DNA: TGCAGTGCGCCGGACAGGGGGTTTGTGAACACTGAAGCTTTCTTT.

This clonotype showed up many times. V usage is TRBV29-1 and J usage is TRBJ1-1, with 9 bases aligning to TRBD1. This CDR3 spans 13 amino acids. The junction had 5 bases not matched to a gene; V was cut back by 6 bases and J by 3 bases. The germline gives CDR1 SQVTM, CDR2 ANQGSEA. The CDR3 sequence is CSVGTGKYTEAFF. The CDR3 nucleotides read TGCAGCGTGGGGACAGGGAAGTACACTGAAGCTTTCTTT.

In this sample, this clonotype turned up many times. The CDR3 nucleotides read TGTGCCAGCTCAACCGGGACAGGTCAGTTCTTC. This gives the protein CASSTGTGQFF. This chain joins TRBV27 and TRBJ2-1, with 8 bases matching TRBD1. V lost 8 bases to trimming and J lost 13 bases; unmatched junction nucleotides: 7. The V gene's germline CDR1 is MNHEY and CDR2 SMNVEV (reference sequence). The CDR3 contains 11 residues.

This clonotype was counted many times. The chain is built from TRBV24-1 and TRBJ2-7; no clear D. Per the germline V gene, CDR1 is KGHDR and CDR2 is SFDVKD. The CDR3 extends over 15 amino acids. Trimming removed 4 bases from V and 2 bases from J, with 14 bases in between. The CDR3 DNA reads TGTGCCACCAGTGAGGACGGACGCCCACCCTACGAGCAGTACTTC. It yields the protein CATSEDGRPPYEQYF.

Ten or more counts support this clonotype. The rearrangement links TRBV5-1 to TRBJ2-7; 11 bases match TRBD1. This CDR3 has 15 amino acids. Trimming cost V 2 bases and J 1 base; bases outside gene matches: 2. CDR1 and CDR2 from the germline V gene are SGHRS and YFSETQ. This CDR3 reads CASSFGTGGSYEQYF. DNA of the CDR3: TGCGCCAGCAGCTTTGGGACAGGGGGATCCTACGAGCAGTACTTC.

This clonotype was found many times. This sequence joins TRBV10-3 and TRBJ2-5; D is uncertain. The CDR3 consists of 12 residues. Trimming removed 2 bases from V and 1 base from J, with 2 bases in between. Germline V gives CDR1 ENHRY, CDR2 SYGVKD. The CDR3 sequence is CAISELQETQYF. The CDR3 DNA reads TGTGCCATCAGTGAGCTCCAAGAGACCCAGTACTTC.

This clonotype was seen repeatedly, ten times or more. The rearrangement links TRBV5-1 to TRBJ1-2; D possibly corresponds to TRBD1 (6 bases). The germline V and J ends were trimmed by 0 bases and 4 bases, with 10 bases remaining between them. The CDR3 sequence is 14 residues long. The germline gives CDR1 SGHRS, CDR2 YFSETQ. The CDR3 region is CASSLGQAIYGYTF. The CDR3 DNA follows: TGCGCCAGCAGCTTGGGACAGGCCATCTATGGCTACACCTTC.

In this sample, this clonotype turned up many times. The V call is TRBV5-1, the J call TRBJ2-7; TRBD1 agrees at 8 bases. V lost 6 bases to trimming and J lost 0 bases; unmatched junction nucleotides: 5. CDR1 SGHRS and CDR2 YFSETQ come from the germline V gene. The CDR3 totals 14 residues. CDR3 protein: CASKQGEHSYEQYF. In DNA, the CDR3 is TGCGCCAGCAAACAGGGGGAACACTCCTACGAGCAGTACTTC.

This clonotype is medium-sized within its sample. The chain recombines TRBV20-1 with TRBJ2-3, with D uncertain. Trimming removed 4 bases from V and 6 bases from J, with 8 bases in between. This CDR3 has 11 residues. Germline lookup yields CDR1 DFQATT and CDR2 SNEGSKA (reference sequence). This CDR3 reads CSAMWWDTQYF. As DNA, the CDR3 is TGCAGTGCTATGTGGTGGGATACGCAGTATTTT.

This clonotype was counted many times. J is TRBJ2-6 and V is TRBV12-3 or TRBV12-4, with D unclear. V shed 6 bases and J shed 2 bases, with 5 bases lying between them. The CDR3 is 13 residues long. CDR3 nucleotide sequence: TGTGCCAGCAGGACGACTGGGGCCAACGTCCTGACTTTC. Translating gives CASRTTGANVLTF.

The chain joins TRBV28 to TRBJ1-5; D unclear. Deletions cut 3 bases from V and 4 bases from J, with 7 bases between. CDR3 length equals 13 residues. Germline assignment: CDR1 MDHEN and CDR2 SYDVKM. CDR3 DNA: TGTGCCAGCAGTTTCCCAAATAATCAGCCCCAGCATTTT. Its protein is CASSFPNNQPQHF.

V and J are TRBV12-3 or TRBV12-4 and TRBJ2-7; no clear D. The V end lost 5 bases, the J end lost 4 bases, and 9 bases lay between the germline ends. The CDR3 is made up of 12 amino acids. The CDR3 bases are TGTGCCAGCAGTCCTACCTTTTACGAGCAGTACTTC. It translates to CASSPTFYEQYF.

This clonotype was recorded many times. This chain links TRBV10-3 with TRBJ1-1; D gene ambiguous. Germline V gene sequence: CDR1 ENHRY, CDR2 SYGVKD. Trimming stripped 2 bases from V and 11 bases from J, with 9 bases between. The CDR3 loop spans 11 amino acids. The CDR3 DNA sequence: TGTGCCATCAGTGAGGACGGGGAGGCTTTCTTT. It yields the protein CAISEDGEAFF.

The chain employs TRBV7-9 and TRBJ2-1, with 7 positions matching TRBD1. Germline V gene sequence: CDR1 SEHNR, CDR2 FQNEAQ (reference sequence). There are 14 residues in the CDR3. With 7 bases clipped from V and 7 bases from J, the junction kept 10 bases outside the gene matches. The CDR3 sequence is CASTPRRDRNEQFF. The CDR3 DNA follows: TGTGCCAGCACTCCCCGCCGGGACAGAAATGAGCAGTTCTTC. Full variable domain (rest looked up from reference TRBV7-9 and TRBJ2-1): DTGVSQNPRHKITKRGQNVTFRCDPISEHNRLYWYRQTLGQGPEFLTYFQNEAQLEKSRLLSDRFSAERPKGSFSTLEIQRTEQGDSAMYLCASTPRRDRNEQFFGPGTRLTVL.

This clonotype was seen repeatedly, ten times or more. Written as DNA, the CDR3 is TGTGCCAGCAGGTCACAGGGGAGCTCCTATAATTCACCCCTCCACTTT. This translates into CASRSQGSSYNSPLHF. The chain joins TRBV7-2 to TRBJ1-6; the match to TRBD1 covers 7 bases. The CDR3 has 16 amino acids. J lost 0 bases, V lost 6 bases, and 5 bases had no gene match. Germline CDR1 SGHTA, CDR2 FQGNSA.

This clonotype has ten or more counts. V is TRBV29-1 and J is TRBJ2-1, with D unclear. The germline gives CDR1 SQVTM, CDR2 ANQGSEA. The CDR3 consists of 13 residues. This CDR3 is CTDSAPLSHEQFF. CDR3 sequence (DNA): TGCACCGACTCGGCCCCTCTGTCGCATGAGCAGTTCTTC.

This clonotype was picked up many times. The chain carries TRBV28 and TRBJ1-4; D is perhaps TRBD1 (6 bases). Trimming removed 6 bases from V and 11 bases from J, with 13 bases in between. CDR1 is MDHEN, CDR2 SYDVKM, per germline. CDR3 length: 12 residues. The CDR3 here is CASRGAGWKLFF. The DNA for the CDR3 is TGTGCCAGCAGGGGGGCGGGGTGGAAACTGTTTTTT.

This clonotype was seen repeatedly, ten times or more. The chain has TRBV12-3 or TRBV12-4 and TRBJ1-1; perhaps TRBD1 as D (5 bases). This CDR3 is built from 13 residues. The germline V and J ends were trimmed by 3 bases and 4 bases, with 9 bases remaining between them. The CDR3, as DNA: TGTGCCAGCAGTTTCATGGGGGTCACTGAAGCTTTCTTT. Amino acid sequence: CASSFMGVTEAFF.

This clonotype was detected ten times or more. The chain uses TRBV20-1 and TRBJ2-3, with D tentatively TRBD2 (6 bases). Between the trimmed V and J ends, which lost 3 bases and 2 bases, there was a span of 15 bases. The CDR3 totals 15 residues. The germline V gene has CDR1 DFQATT and CDR2 SNEGSKA (reference sequence). The CDR3 loop reads CSARGGVADTDTQYF. CDR3 DNA: TGCAGTGCTAGGGGGGGAGTAGCGGACACAGATACGCAGTATTTT.

This clonotype has at least ten counts. V gene TRBV5-1 combines with J gene TRBJ2-7; no clear D. V lost 3 bases and J 1 base, leaving 5 bases between the germline ends. The CDR3 is made up of 12 amino acids. Germline-derived CDR1 and CDR2 are SGHRS and YFSETQ. The CDR3 loop is CASSSTSYEQYF. As DNA, the CDR3 is TGCGCCAGCAGCTCGACTTCCTACGAGCAGTACTTC.

This clonotype was found many times. The chain recombines TRBV19 with TRBJ1-2; possible D gene TRBD1, 5 bases. The CDR3 length is 14 residues. The germline gives CDR1 LNHDA, CDR2 SQIVND (reference sequence). V lost 3 bases and J lost 5, with 13 bases in between. In DNA, the CDR3 is TGTGCCAGTAGTATGGGACCGATACAATATGGCTACACCTTC. Amino acids: CASSMGPIQYGYTF.

This clonotype showed up many times. Relative to the germline gene, one junction end is altered; a read error may explain this. The chain has TRBV12-3 or TRBV12-4 and TRBJ2-1; the match to TRBD2 covers 7 bases. This CDR3 is 15 amino acids long. CDR3 region: CASSLGASGYNEQFF. The CDR3 DNA is TGTGCCAGCAGCTTAGGGGCTAGCGGATACAATGAGCAGTTCTTC.